The 5 T cell receptor beta chains presented below share a single source sample, sequenced in a study of CD8+ T cells in alopecia areata. Sequencing used cDNA as its template, made by extracting RNA and reverse transcribing it. The data were produced by immunoSEQ multiplex PCR, yet TCRdb's version contains in-frame clones alone and is incomplete. The profile covers 150,000 to 200,000 clones, with about 63% appearing a single time and about 1.5% taken by the ten largest. Sequences were derived from CD4+ T cells sorted from blood, sampled at week 0. The receptors here all came from a human donor with alopecia areata.

This clone has just one count. The CDR3 spells CASSISRRVHQPQHF. CDR3 DNA: TGTGCCAGTAGTATAAGTCGCAGGGTCCATCAGCCCCAGCATTTT. The genes are TRBV19 and TRBJ1-5, with TRBD1 as a possible D gene (5 bases). Trimming left V 2 bases short and J 5 bases short, with 13 bases between. The CDR3 spans 15 residues. The germline CDR1 and CDR2 sequences are LNHDA and SQIVND (reference sequence).

The chain is built from TRBV30 and TRBJ1-1; D is uncertain. Per the germline V gene, CDR1 is GTSNPN and CDR2 is SVGIG (reference sequence). The V and J ends lost 3 bases and 1 base respectively, with 12 bases between them. CDR3 size: 14 residues. The CDR3 is CAWRTRVRNTEAFF. CDR3 bases: TGTGCCTGGAGAACTAGAGTCCGGAACACTGAAGCTTTCTTT.

The genes are TRBV4-3 and TRBJ1-2, with 7 bases identical to TRBD1. This CDR3 region has 15 residues. Per the germline V gene, CDR1 is LGHNA and CDR2 is YSLEER. V was clipped by 4 bases and J by 6 bases; unmatched bases: 11. CDR3 sequence: CASSPEDWTGNGYTF. CDR3 nucleotide sequence: TGCGCCAGCAGCCCTGAGGATTGGACAGGCAATGGCTACACCTTC.

This sequence joins TRBV7-2 and TRBJ2-7; 9 bases agree with TRBD1. V was clipped by 4 bases and J by 5 bases; unmatched bases: 6. Germline V gives CDR1 SGHTA, CDR2 FQGNSA. The CDR3 runs 14 residues. The CDR3 DNA reads TGTGCCAGCAGCTCTAGACAGGGGGTGAACGAGCAGTACTTC. Translating gives CASSSRQGVNEQYF.

This clone is deemed medium-sized. The gene calls are TRBV7-2 and TRBJ2-7, with a possible D match to TRBD1 (6 bases). Germline loops: CDR1 SGHTA, CDR2 FQGNSA. This CDR3 region has 12 residues. Trimming took off 2 bases at V and 4 bases at J, with 6 bases between the two ends. This CDR3 reads CASSLQGYEQYF. The CDR3 region has the DNA TGTGCCAGCAGCTTACAGGGGTACGAGCAGTACTTC.